The present TCR beta chain was sequenced within a study of shared clonotypes between healthy human individuals. The protocol was immunoSEQ multiplex PCR, while the TCRdb copy is restricted to in-frame clones and leaves out a portion. The data contain 530,000 or so clones, nearly 80% of them singletons. Genomic DNA for unsorted samples was obtained from about 90 million PBMCs. CDR3 length: 11 residues. Trimming shortened V by 6 bases and J by 5 bases, and 7 bases separated the two germline ends. Per germline, CDR1 MNHEY and CDR2 SMNVEV (reference sequence). This TCR derives from a woman aged 40 to 55 in good health. Some clones in this sample may be carry-over from other donors' samples. The sequenced sample consisted of PBMCs. This chain uses TRBV27 with TRBJ2-5, with D perhaps TRBD2 (5 bases). DNA for the CDR3: TGTGCCAGCAGGCGGGCGGAGACCCAGTACTTC. Encoded protein: CASRRAETQYF.